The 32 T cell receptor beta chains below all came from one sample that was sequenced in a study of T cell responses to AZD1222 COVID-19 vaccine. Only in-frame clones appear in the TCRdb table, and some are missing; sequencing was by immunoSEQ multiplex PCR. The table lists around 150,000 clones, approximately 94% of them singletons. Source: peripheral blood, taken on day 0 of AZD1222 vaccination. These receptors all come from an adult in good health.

In DNA form, the CDR3 reads TGTGCCAGCAGTTGGGAGGGACGGCCGAACACTGAAGCTTTCTTT. Its protein is CASSWEGRPNTEAFF. This rearrangement joins TRBV27 to TRBJ1-1; perhaps TRBD1 as D (5 bases). V lost 4 bases to trimming and J lost 1 base, with 13 bases between them. This CDR3 contains 15 residues. Per the germline V gene, CDR1 is MNHEY and CDR2 is SMNVEV (reference sequence).

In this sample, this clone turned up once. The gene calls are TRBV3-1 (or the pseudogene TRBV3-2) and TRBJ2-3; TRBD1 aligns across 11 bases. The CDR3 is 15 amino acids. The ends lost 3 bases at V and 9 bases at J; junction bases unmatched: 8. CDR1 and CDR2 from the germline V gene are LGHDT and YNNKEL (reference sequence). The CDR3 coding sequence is TGTGCCAGCAGCCAGCCGGGACAGGGGGAGGTCACGCAGTATTTT. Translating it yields CASSQPGQGEVTQYF.

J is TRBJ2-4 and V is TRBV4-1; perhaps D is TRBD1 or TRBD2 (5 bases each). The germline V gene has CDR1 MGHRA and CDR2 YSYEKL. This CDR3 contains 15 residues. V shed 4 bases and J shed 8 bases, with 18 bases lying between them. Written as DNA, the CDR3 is TGCGCCAGCAGCCGGACATACCTAGCCCGGGACATTCAGTACTTC. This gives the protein CASSRTYLARDIQYF.

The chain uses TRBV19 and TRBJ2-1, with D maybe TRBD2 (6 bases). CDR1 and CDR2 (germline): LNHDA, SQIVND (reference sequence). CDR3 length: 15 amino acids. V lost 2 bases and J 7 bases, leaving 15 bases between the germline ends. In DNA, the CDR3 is TGTGCCAGTAGTATATACTCCCGAGGAGGGAATGAGCAGTTCTTC. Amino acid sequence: CASSIYSRGGNEQFF. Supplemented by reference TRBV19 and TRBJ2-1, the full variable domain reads DGGITQSPKYLFRKEGQNVTLSCEQNLNHDAMYWYRQDPGQGLRLIYYSQIVNDFQKGDIAEGYSVSREKKESFPLTVTSAQKNPTAFYLCASSIYSRGGNEQFFGPGTRLTVL.

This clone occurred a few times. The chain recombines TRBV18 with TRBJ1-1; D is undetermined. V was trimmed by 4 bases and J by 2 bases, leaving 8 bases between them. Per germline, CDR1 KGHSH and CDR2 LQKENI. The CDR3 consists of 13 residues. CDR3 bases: TGTGCCAGCTCACTCTCAGCTAACACTGAAGCTTTCTTT. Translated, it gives CASSLSANTEAFF. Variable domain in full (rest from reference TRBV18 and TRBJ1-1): NAGVMQNPRHLVRRRGQEARLRCSPMKGHSHVYWYRQLPEEGLKFMVYLQKENIIDESGMPKERFSAEFPKEGPSILRIQQVVRGDSAAYFCASSLSANTEAFFGQGTRLTVV.

The CDR3 DNA reads as TGCGCCAGCAGCCAATTTCGGACAGTTGGTAACTATAATTCACCCCTCCACTTT. Amino acids: CASSQFRTVGNYNSPLHF. This chain links TRBV4-1 with TRBJ1-6, with D possibly matching TRBD1 (6 bases). The CDR3 has 18 residues. CDR1 and CDR2 from the germline V gene are MGHRA and YSYEKL. The V end was cut by 2 bases, the J end by 3 bases, with 17 bases between.

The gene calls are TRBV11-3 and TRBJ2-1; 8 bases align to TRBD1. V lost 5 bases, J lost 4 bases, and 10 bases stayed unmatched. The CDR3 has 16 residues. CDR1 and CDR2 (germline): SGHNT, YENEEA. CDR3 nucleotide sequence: TGTGCCAGCAGCAGAGGGACAGGCGACCGGTACAATGAGCAGTTCTTC. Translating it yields CASSRGTGDRYNEQFF.

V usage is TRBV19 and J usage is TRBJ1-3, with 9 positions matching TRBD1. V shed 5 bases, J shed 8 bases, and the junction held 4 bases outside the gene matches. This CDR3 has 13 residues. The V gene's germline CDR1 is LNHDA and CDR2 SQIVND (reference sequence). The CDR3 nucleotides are TGTGCCAGTAGTTCGGGACAGGGAGACACCATATATTTT. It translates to CASSSGQGDTIYF.

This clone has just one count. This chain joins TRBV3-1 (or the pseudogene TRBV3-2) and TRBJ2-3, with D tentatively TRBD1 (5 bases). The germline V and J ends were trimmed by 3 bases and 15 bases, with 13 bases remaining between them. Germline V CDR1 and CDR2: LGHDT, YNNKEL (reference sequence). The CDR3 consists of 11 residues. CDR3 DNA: TGTGCCAGCAGCCAGGGGCCCCTTCATTATTTT. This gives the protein CASSQGPLHYF.

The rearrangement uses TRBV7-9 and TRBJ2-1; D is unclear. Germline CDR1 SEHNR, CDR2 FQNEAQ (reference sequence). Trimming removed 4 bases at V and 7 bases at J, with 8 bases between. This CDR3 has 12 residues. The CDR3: CASSSVSNEQFF. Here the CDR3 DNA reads TGTGCCAGCAGCTCAGTGAGTAATGAGCAGTTCTTC.

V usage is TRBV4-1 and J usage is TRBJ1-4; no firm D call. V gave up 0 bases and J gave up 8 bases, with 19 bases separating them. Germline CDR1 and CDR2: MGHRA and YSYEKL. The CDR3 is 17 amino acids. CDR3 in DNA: TGCGCCAGCAGCCAAGACCGGGGTTCCGGGCCTAGAGAAAAACTGTTTTTT. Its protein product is CASSQDRGSGPREKLFF.

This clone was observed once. The CDR3: CASSTETGRAPLHF. In nucleotides, the CDR3 is TGTGCCAGCAGCACCGAGACAGGGCGGGCACCCCTCCACTTT. The chain combines TRBV9 with TRBJ1-6, with 7 nucleotides matching TRBD1. The ends lost 4 bases at V and 11 bases at J; junction bases unmatched: 9. This CDR3 has 14 amino acids. Looked up from germline, CDR1 is SGDLS and CDR2 is YYNGEE.

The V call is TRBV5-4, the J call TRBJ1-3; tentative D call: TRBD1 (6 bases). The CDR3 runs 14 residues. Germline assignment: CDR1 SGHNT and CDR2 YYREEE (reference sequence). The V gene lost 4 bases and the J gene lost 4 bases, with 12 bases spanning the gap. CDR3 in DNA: TGTGCCAGCAGCACACAGGGCTCCGGAAACACCATATATTTT. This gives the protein CASSTQGSGNTIYF.

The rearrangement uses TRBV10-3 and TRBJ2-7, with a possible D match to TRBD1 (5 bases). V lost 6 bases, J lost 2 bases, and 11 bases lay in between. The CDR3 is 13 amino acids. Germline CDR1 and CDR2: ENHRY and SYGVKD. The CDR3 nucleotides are TGTGCCATCAGCGCAGGGTCGGCCTACGAGCAGTACGTC. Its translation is CAISAGSAYEQYV.

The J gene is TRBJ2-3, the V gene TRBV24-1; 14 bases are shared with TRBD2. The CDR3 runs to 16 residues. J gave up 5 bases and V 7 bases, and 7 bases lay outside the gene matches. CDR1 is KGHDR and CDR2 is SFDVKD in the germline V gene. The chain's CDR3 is CATSGGLAGVEDTQYF. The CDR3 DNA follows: TGTGCCACCAGCGGGGGACTAGCGGGAGTGGAAGATACGCAGTATTTT.

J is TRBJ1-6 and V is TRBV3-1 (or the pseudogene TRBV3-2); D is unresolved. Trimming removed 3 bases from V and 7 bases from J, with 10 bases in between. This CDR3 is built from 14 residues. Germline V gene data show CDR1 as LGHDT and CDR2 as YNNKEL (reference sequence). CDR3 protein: CASSQGGINSPLHF. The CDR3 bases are TGTGCCAGCAGCCAGGGAGGGATCAATTCACCCCTCCACTTT.

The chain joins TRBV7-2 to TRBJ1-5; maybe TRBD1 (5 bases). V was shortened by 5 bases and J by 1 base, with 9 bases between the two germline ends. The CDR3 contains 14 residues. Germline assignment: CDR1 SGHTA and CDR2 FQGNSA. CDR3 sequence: CASSPDRSNQPQHF. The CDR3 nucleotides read TGTGCCAGCAGCCCCGACAGAAGCAATCAGCCCCAGCATTTT. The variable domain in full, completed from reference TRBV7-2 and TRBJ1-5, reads GAGVSQSPSNKVTEKGKDVELRCDPISGHTALYWYRQSLGQGLEFLIYFQGNSAPDKSGLPSDRFSAERTGGSVSTLTIQRTQQEDSAVYLCASSPDRSNQPQHFGDGTRLSIL.

This CDR3 is CATTTFSGQETQYF. The CDR3 DNA reads as TGTGCCACGACGACATTTTCTGGGCAAGAGACCCAGTACTTC. The chain recombines TRBV15 with TRBJ2-5; D gene unclear. Germline CDR1 and CDR2: LNHNV and YYDKDF (reference sequence). Trimming took 9 bases from V and 2 from J, leaving 16 bases between them. The CDR3 totals 14 residues. Filled out from reference TRBV15 and TRBJ2-5, the complete variable domain reads DAMVIQNPRYQVTQFGKPVTLSCSQTLNHNVMYWYQQKSSQAPKLLFHYYDKDFNNEADTPDNFQSRRPNTSFCFLDIRSPGLGDTAMYLCATTTFSGQETQYFGPGTRLLVL.

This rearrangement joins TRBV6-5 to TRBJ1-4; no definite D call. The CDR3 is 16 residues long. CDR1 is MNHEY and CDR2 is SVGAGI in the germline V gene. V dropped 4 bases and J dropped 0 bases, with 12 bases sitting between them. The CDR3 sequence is CASSFTPRSTNEKLFF. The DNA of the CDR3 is TGTGCCAGCAGTTTTACTCCCAGGTCAACTAATGAAAAACTGTTTTTT.

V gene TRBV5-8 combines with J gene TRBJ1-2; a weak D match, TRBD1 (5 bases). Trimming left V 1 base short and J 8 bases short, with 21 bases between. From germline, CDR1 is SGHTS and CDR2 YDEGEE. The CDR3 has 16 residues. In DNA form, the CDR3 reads TGTGCCAGCAGCTTGTCTGATACAGGACGATACGAGGGCTACACCTTC. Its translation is CASSLSDTGRYEGYTF.

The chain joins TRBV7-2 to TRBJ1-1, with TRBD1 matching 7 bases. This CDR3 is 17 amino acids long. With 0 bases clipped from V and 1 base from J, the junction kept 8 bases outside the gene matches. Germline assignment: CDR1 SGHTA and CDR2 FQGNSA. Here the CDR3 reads CASSLAPAGTANTEAFF. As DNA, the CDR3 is TGTGCCAGCAGCTTAGCCCCAGCGGGGACAGCGAACACTGAAGCTTTCTTT.

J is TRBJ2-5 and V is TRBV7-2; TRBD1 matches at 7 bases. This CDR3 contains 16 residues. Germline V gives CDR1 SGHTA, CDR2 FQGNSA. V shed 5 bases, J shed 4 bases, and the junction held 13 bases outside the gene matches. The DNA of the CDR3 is TGTGCCAGCAGCGCACCCGGGACAGAGCACGGAGAGACCCAGTACTTC. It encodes CASSAPGTEHGETQYF.

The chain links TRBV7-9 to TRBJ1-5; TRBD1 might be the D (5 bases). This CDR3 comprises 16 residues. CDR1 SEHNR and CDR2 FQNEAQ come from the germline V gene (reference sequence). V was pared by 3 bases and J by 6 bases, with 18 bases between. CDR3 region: CASSFVAGGESQPQHF. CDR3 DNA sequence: TGTGCCAGCAGCTTCGTAGCCGGAGGGGAAAGTCAGCCCCAGCATTTT.

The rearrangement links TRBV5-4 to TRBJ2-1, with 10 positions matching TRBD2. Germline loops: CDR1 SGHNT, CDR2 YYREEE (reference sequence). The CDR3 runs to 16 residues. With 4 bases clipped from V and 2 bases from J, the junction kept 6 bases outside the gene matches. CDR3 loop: CASSLGGLATYNEQFF. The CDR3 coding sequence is TGTGCCAGCAGCCTTGGGGGACTAGCGACCTACAATGAGCAGTTCTTC.

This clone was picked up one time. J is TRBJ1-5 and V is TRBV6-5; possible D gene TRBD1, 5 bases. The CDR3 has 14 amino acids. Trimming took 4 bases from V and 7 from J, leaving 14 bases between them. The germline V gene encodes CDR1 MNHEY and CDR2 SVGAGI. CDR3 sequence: CASSSGGSAQPQHF. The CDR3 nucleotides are TGTGCCAGCAGTTCCGGGGGGTCTGCCCAGCCCCAGCATTTT.

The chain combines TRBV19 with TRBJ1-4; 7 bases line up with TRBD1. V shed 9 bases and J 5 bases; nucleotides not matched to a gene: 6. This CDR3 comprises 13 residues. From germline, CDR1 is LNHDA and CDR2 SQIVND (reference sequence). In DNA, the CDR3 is TGTGCCAGCCGATTACAGGGGAATGAAAAACTGTTTTTT. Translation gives CASRLQGNEKLFF.

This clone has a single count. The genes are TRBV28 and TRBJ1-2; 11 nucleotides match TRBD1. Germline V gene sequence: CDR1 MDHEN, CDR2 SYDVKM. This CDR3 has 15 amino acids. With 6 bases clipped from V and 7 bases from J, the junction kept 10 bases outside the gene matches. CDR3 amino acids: CASSLTDRGQSGYTF. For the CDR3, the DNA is TGTGCCAGCAGCCTTACGGACAGGGGGCAAAGTGGCTACACCTTC.

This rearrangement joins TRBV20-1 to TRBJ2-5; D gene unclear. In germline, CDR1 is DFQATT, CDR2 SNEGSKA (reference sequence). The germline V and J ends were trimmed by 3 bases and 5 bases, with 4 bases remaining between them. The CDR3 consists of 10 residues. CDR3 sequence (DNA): TGCAGTGCTAGTTACGAGACCCAGTACTTC. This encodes CSASYETQYF.

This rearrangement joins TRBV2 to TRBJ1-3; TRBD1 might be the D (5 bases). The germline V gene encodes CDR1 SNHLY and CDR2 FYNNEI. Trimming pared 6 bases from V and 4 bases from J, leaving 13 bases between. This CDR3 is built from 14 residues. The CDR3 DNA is TGTGCCAGCAGGGCAGGTCGGGGGGGAAACACCATATATTTT. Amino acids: CASRAGRGGNTIYF.

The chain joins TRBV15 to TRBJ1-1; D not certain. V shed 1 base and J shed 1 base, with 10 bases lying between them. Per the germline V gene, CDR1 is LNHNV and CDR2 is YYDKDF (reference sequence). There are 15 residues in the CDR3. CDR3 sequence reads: CATSRGRLGNTEAFF. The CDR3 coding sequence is TGTGCCACCAGCAGAGGACGGCTTGGGAACACTGAAGCTTTCTTT.

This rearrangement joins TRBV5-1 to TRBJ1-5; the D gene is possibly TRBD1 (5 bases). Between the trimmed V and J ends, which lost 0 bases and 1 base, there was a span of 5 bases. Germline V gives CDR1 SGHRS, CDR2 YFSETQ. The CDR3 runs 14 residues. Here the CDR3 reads CASSLAGSNQPQHF. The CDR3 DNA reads TGCGCCAGCAGCTTGGCAGGGAGCAATCAGCCCCAGCATTTT.

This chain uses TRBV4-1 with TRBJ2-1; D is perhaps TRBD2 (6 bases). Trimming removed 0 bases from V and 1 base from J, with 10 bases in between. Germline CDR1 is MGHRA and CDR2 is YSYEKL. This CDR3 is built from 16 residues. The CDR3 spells CASSQDGSGSYNEQFF. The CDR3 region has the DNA TGCGCCAGCAGCCAAGACGGGAGTGGATCCTACAATGAGCAGTTCTTC.